A selection of T cell receptor beta chains follows, all from one sample in a study of blood T cells in healthy people across ages. One entry per CDR3 protein results from TCRdb running MiXCR on the 5' RACE reads. The data show fewer than 1 million distinct CDR3 sequences, approximately 44% seen once. Sample: blood. These receptors were taken from a man aged 55 to 70 in good health. The CDR3 runs from the conserved cysteine through the conserved F or W. A D gene is named only where the DNA matches it firmly.

cdr3_aa v_call d_call
CASKRQGGTEAFF TRBV6-2/TRBV6-3 TRBD1
CSVEGQGGQSKQYF TRBV29-1 TRBD1
CATSSGFTYEQYF TRBV24-1 -
CASSTTTGEPLNQFF TRBV7-9 TRBD1
CASSQSGLAGTDTQYF TRBV4-1 TRBD2
CASSQAGGSSYNSPLHF TRBV14 -
CASSALAGPGETQYF TRBV6-5 TRBD2
CSVGGLYDRATDWEAFF TRBV29-1 TRBD1
CASSQGPGPYEEQYF TRBV4-3 -
CASSRDRAANTGELFF TRBV4-3 TRBD1
CASSLGSQARGVYEQYF TRBV6-1 TRBD2
CASSQDEKGANNYGYTF TRBV4-3 TRBD1
CASRGGESGTKGNQPQHF TRBV27 -
CSAARGLTYEQYF TRBV29-1 -
CSASTSGGGNYNEQYF TRBV20-1 TRBD2
CASSLAGGGQETQYF TRBV6-6 TRBD2
CASRPRGMDYGYTF TRBV5-1 -
CATSDSGRAKNIQYF TRBV24-1 -
CSAQRLDRDTGELFF TRBV20-1 -
CASSQELVAGGTDTQYF TRBV6-4 TRBD2
CASSPVEAGGETQYF TRBV7-2 TRBD2
CASSTGSLAKNIQYF TRBV6-6 -
CASSYLNSNQPQHF TRBV6-2/TRBV6-3 -
CASRAAGTGSGEQYF TRBV10-3 TRBD1
CSARRYDTDTQYF TRBV20-1 -
CASSDRPDSNQPQHF TRBV6-1 -
CATATDTHSADTQYF TRBV28 -
CASSLDRGPTGKQYF TRBV11-3 -
CSARDTMGTEAFF TRBV20-1 -
CATSRGGPPLNNEQFF TRBV15 TRBD2
CASSSNFRGVGTDTQYF TRBV7-9 -
CASSFWDRTDTRYF TRBV7-8 -
CASSQDRGLTYEQYF TRBV4-1 TRBD1
CASSVLPSGGGEQFF TRBV9 TRBD1
CSAREYGTPPHF TRBV20-1 -
CASSTLGGAYNEQFF TRBV28 TRBD1
CASGLERPTGANVLTF TRBV5-1 -
CASSRQGVGGYTF TRBV7-9 TRBD1
CASRPPLGVVTDTQYF TRBV6-2/TRBV6-3 -
CASSQSRRGGGTDTQYF TRBV4-2 -
CASISEVSTDTQYF TRBV2 -
CASSSRGSNQPQHF TRBV5-5 -
CSAARGREEKLFF TRBV20-1 TRBD1
CASSLSRGQDSGYTF TRBV7-9 TRBD1
CSARDGQGLYGYTF TRBV20-1 -